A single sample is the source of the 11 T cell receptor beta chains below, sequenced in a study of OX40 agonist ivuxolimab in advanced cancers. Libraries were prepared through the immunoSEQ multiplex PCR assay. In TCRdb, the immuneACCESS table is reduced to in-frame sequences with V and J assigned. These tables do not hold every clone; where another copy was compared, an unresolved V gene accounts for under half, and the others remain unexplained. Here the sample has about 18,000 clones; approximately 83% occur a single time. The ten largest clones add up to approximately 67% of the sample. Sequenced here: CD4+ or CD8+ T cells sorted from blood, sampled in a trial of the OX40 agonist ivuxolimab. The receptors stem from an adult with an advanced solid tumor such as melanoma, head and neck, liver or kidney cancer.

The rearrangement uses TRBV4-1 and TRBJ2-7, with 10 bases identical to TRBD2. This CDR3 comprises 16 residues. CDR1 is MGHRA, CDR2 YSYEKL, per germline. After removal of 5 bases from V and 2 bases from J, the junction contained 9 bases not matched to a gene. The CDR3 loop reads CASSNLGTSDPYEQYF. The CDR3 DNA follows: TGCGCCAGCAGCAACCTCGGGACTAGCGACCCCTACGAGCAGTACTTC.

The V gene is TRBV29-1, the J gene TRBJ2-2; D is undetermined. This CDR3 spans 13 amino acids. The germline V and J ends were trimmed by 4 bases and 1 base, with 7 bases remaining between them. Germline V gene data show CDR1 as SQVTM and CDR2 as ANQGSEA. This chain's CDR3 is CSVVAVNTGELFF. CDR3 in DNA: TGCAGCGTTGTTGCGGTGAACACCGGGGAGCTGTTTTTT.

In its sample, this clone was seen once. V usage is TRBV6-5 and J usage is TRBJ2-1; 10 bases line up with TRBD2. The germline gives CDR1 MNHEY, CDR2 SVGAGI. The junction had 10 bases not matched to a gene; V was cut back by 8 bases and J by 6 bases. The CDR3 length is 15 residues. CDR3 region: CASSLQASGSNEQFF. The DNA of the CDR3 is TGTGCCAGCTCCCTTCAGGCTAGCGGGAGCAATGAGCAGTTCTTC.

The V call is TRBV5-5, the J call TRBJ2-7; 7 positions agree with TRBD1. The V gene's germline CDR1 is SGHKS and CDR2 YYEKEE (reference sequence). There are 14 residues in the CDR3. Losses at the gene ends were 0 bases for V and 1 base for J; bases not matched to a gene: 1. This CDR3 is CASSLAGGSYEQYF. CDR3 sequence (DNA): TGTGCCAGCAGCTTGGCAGGGGGTTCCTACGAGCAGTACTTC.

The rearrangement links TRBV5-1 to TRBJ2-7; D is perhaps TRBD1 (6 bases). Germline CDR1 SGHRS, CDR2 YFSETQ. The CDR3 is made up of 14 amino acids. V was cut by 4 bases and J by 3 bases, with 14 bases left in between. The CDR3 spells CASSQQGFGYEQYF. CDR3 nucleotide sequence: TGCGCCAGCAGCCAGCAGGGGTTTGGCTACGAGCAGTACTTC.

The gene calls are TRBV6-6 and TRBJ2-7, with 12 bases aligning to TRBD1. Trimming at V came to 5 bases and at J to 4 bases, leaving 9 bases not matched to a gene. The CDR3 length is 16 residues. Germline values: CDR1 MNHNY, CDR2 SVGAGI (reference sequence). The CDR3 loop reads CASSQLPGQGAYEQYF. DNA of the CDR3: TGTGCCAGCAGTCAGCTCCCGGGACAGGGGGCTTACGAGCAGTACTTC.

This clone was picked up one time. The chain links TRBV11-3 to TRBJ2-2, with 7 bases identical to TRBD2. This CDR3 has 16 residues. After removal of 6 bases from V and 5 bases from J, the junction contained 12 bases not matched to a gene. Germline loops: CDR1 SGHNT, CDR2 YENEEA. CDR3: CASSYSSGGWTGELFF. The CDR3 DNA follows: TGTGCCAGCAGTTACTCCTCGGGGGGATGGACCGGGGAGCTGTTTTTT.

As DNA, the CDR3 is TGCGCCAGCAGCCAGCGGACAGCCAGCACCGGGGAGCTGTTTTTT. Translating gives CASSQRTASTGELFF. J is TRBJ2-2 and V is TRBV4-1, with D perhaps matching TRBD1 (6 bases). The germline V gene encodes CDR1 MGHRA and CDR2 YSYEKL. The CDR3 spans 15 residues. V was cut by 3 bases and J by 4 bases, with 12 bases left in between.

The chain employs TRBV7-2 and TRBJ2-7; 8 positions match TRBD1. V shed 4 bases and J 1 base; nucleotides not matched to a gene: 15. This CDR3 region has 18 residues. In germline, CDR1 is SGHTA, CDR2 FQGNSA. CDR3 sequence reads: CASSYPRTGFSSSYEQYF. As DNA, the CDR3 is TGTGCCAGCAGCTACCCTAGGACAGGGTTCTCTTCATCCTACGAGCAGTACTTC.

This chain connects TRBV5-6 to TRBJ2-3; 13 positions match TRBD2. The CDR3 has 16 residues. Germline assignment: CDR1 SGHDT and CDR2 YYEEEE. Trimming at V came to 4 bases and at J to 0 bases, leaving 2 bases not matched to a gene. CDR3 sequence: CASSETSGGSTDTQYF. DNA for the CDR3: TGTGCCAGCAGCGAGACTAGCGGGGGGAGCACAGATACGCAGTATTTT.

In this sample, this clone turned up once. CDR3 sequence: CASSIRRQNDEAFF. In DNA, the CDR3 is TGTGCCAGCTCAATCCGACGACAGAATGATGAAGCTTTCTTT. The rearrangement uses TRBV18 and TRBJ1-1, with D tentatively TRBD1 (5 bases). CDR1 is KGHSH and CDR2 is LQKENI in the germline V gene. The CDR3 covers 14 residues. The germline V and J ends were trimmed by 5 bases and 7 bases, with 17 bases remaining between them.